These 20 T cell receptor beta chains came from one sample sequenced in a study of OX40 agonist ivuxolimab in advanced cancers. Method: immunoSEQ multiplex PCR; TCRdb's copy keeps in-frame clones and lacks some. The sample comprises tens of thousands of clones, roughly 90% of which are singletons, and about 1% rests with the top ten. The sequencing used CD4+ or CD8+ T cells sorted from blood, collected in a trial of the OX40 agonist ivuxolimab. The receptors derive from an adult with an advanced solid tumor such as melanoma, head and neck, liver or kidney cancer.

The J gene is TRBJ1-2, the V gene TRBV28; D is undetermined. Trimming left V 3 bases short and J 7 bases short, with 12 bases between. CDR1 and CDR2 (germline): MDHEN, SYDVKM. The CDR3 runs 13 residues. The CDR3 sequence is CASSFIAGPGYTF. The CDR3 DNA reads as TGTGCCAGCAGTTTTATTGCAGGTCCTGGCTACACCTTC.

The chain uses TRBV28 and TRBJ1-5, with TRBD1 identical over 8 bases. V gave up 6 bases and J gave up 3 bases; unmatched junction bases: 10. This CDR3 spans 16 amino acids. Germline CDR1 is MDHEN and CDR2 is SYDVKM. For the CDR3, the DNA is TGTGCCAGCAGCACCCAACACAGGGGGTACAATCAGCCCCAGCATTTT. This gives the protein CASSTQHRGYNQPQHF.

The rearrangement joins TRBV19 to TRBJ2-7; D perhaps matches TRBD1 (5 bases). The ends were cut back, 10 bases at V and 0 bases at J, with 16 bases in the middle. Germline V gives CDR1 LNHDA, CDR2 SQIVND (reference sequence). This CDR3 is built from 14 residues. This CDR3 reads CATSRQKSSYEQYF. Written as DNA, the CDR3 is TGTGCCACCTCAAGACAGAAAAGCTCCTACGAGCAGTACTTC.

The chain couples TRBV2 to TRBJ2-5; D is unresolved. Germline loops: CDR1 SNHLY, CDR2 FYNNEI. There are 9 residues in the CDR3. The V and J ends lost 10 bases and 4 bases respectively, with 4 bases between them. The CDR3 DNA is TGTGCCACCGGAGAGACCCAGTACTTC. Protein: CATGETQYF. Full variable domain (remainder filled in from reference TRBV2 and TRBJ2-5): EPEVTQTPSHQVTQMGQEVILRCVPISNHLYFYWYRQILGQKVEFLVSFYNNEISEKSEIFDDQFSVERPDGSNFTLKIRSTKLEDSAMYFCATGETQYFGPGTRLLVL.

The J gene is TRBJ1-5, the V gene TRBV6-1; a weak D match, TRBD1 (6 bases). Germline lookup yields CDR1 MNHNS and CDR2 SASEGT. There are 14 residues in the CDR3. The V and J ends lost 6 bases and 7 bases respectively, with 16 bases between them. The CDR3 is CASSERQDGQPQHF. CDR3 DNA: TGTGCCAGCAGCGAGAGACAGGACGGCCAGCCCCAGCATTTT.

The V gene is TRBV11-1, the J gene TRBJ2-7; TRBD1 is a possible D gene (6 bases). This CDR3 region has 13 residues. V was pared by 5 bases and J by 2 bases, with 10 bases between. CDR1 and CDR2 (germline): SGHAT, FQDESV (reference sequence). The CDR3 sequence: CASSTGTTYEQYF. As DNA, the CDR3 is TGTGCCAGCAGCACCGGGACAACCTACGAGCAGTACTTC.

The J gene is TRBJ1-2, the V gene TRBV6-4; D might be TRBD1 (6 bases). V gave up 7 bases and J gave up 6 bases, with 15 bases separating them. The CDR3 runs to 13 residues. CDR1 is MRHNA, CDR2 SNTAGT, per germline. The CDR3: CASIYREGDGYTF. The DNA for the CDR3 is TGTGCCAGCATCTACAGGGAGGGGGATGGCTACACCTTC.

V and J are TRBV2 and TRBJ2-1; 9 bases agree with TRBD2. Germline V CDR1 and CDR2: SNHLY, FYNNEI. Trimming at V came to 4 bases and at J to 8 bases, leaving 6 bases not matched to a gene. The CDR3 consists of 14 residues. In DNA, the CDR3 is TGTGCCAGCAGTGTGGCGGGGGGGCTAGATGAGCAGTTCTTC. Its translation: CASSVAGGLDEQFF.

The V call is TRBV6-9, the J call TRBJ2-1; D gene unclear. This CDR3 region has 13 residues. Germline V lookup: CDR1 MNHGY, CDR2 SVAAGI. V lost 4 bases, J lost 8 bases, and 12 bases lay in between. In DNA, the CDR3 is TGTGCCAGCAGTTCCCTGGGGAAGTATGAGCAGTTCTTC. This gives the protein CASSSLGKYEQFF.

The chain links TRBV5-5 to TRBJ2-2; the D is unclear. CDR1 SGHKS and CDR2 YYEKEE come from the germline V gene (reference sequence). V was pared by 0 bases and J by 0 bases, with 6 bases between. This CDR3 comprises 15 residues. The CDR3 region is CASSLGVSNTGELFF. Here the CDR3 DNA reads TGTGCCAGCAGCTTGGGTGTATCGAACACCGGGGAGCTGTTTTTT.

The chain uses TRBV5-1 and TRBJ1-2; D ambiguous. CDR3 length equals 15 residues. V lost 2 bases, J lost 7 bases, and 18 bases lay in between. Germline loops: CDR1 SGHRS, CDR2 YFSETQ. For the CDR3, the DNA is TGCGCCAGCAGCTTAGATAAGGGAGGAGTTGGTGGCTACACCTTC. It encodes CASSLDKGGVGGYTF.

The chain links TRBV6-5 to TRBJ2-5; D is ambiguous. Trimming removed 7 bases at V and 7 bases at J, with 16 bases between. CDR1 and CDR2 (germline): MNHEY, SVGAGI. CDR3 length equals 13 residues. The DNA of the CDR3 is TGTGCCAGCACCGACCCCAATAGCCGGACCCAGTACTTC. Translated, it gives CASTDPNSRTQYF.

This chain joins TRBV5-1 and TRBJ2-1; 7 bases match TRBD1. With 5 bases clipped from V and 4 bases from J, the junction kept 9 bases outside the gene matches. The germline gives CDR1 SGHRS, CDR2 YFSETQ. CDR3 length: 15 residues. The DNA of the CDR3 is TGCGCCAGCAGTTTGACAGGGTCGGAATACAATGAGCAGTTCTTC. Its protein product is CASSLTGSEYNEQFF.

A note on this clone: The junction departs from germline at one end; a sequencing error may be responsible. The chain combines TRBV5-4 with TRBJ2-2; TRBD2 aligns across 15 bases. From germline, CDR1 is SGHNT and CDR2 YYREEE (reference sequence). The CDR3 runs 18 residues. The CDR3 here is CASGLGTSGGRTGGELFF. The CDR3 coding sequence is TGTGCCAGCGGCTTGGGGACTAGCGGGGGGCGAACGGGCGGGGAGCTGTTTTTT.

This clone was found a few times. The chain carries TRBV25-1 and TRBJ1-2; D gene unclear. The germline gives CDR1 MGHDK, CDR2 SYGVNS. This CDR3 region has 12 residues. Deletions cut 3 bases from V and 0 bases from J, with 2 bases between. CDR3 DNA: TGTGCCAGCAGTGAGGCTAACTATGGCTACACCTTC. Translated, it gives CASSEANYGYTF.

This clone has only one observation. J is TRBJ2-7 and V is TRBV1; the D call of TRBD2 is as the table states it, not checked on the DNA. TRBV1 is assigned pseudogene status. This CDR3 contains 17 residues. The CDR3 reads CTSSQDLVAGARYEQYF. The CDR3, as DNA: TGCACCAGCAGCCAAGATCTGGTTGCGGGGGCCCGTTACGAGCAGTACTTC.

This clone is a singleton in its sample. This sequence joins TRBV11-3 and TRBJ1-1; maybe TRBD1 (5 bases). The CDR3 sequence is 13 residues long. Per the germline V gene, CDR1 is SGHNT and CDR2 is YENEEA. Deletions cut 1 base from V and 6 bases from J, with 9 bases between. In DNA, the CDR3 is TGTGCCAGCAGCTTAGGGGGCCCGTCTGAAGCTTTCTTT. Protein sequence: CASSLGGPSEAFF.

The rearrangement joins TRBV4-1 to TRBJ1-3; D is perhaps TRBD1 (5 bases). Germline assignment: CDR1 MGHRA and CDR2 YSYEKL. V lost 3 bases to trimming and J lost 3 bases, with 9 bases between them. The length of the CDR3 is 14 residues. CDR3 sequence reads: CASSQGVFGNTIYF. CDR3 sequence (DNA): TGCGCCAGCAGCCAGGGGGTTTTTGGAAACACCATATATTTT.

The chain joins TRBV10-3 to TRBJ1-2; unclear D gene. Trimming cost V 7 bases and J 5 bases, with 8 bases left between them. This CDR3 has 11 amino acids. Germline-derived CDR1 and CDR2 are ENHRY and SYGVKD. The CDR3 region is CAIMADYGYTF. The CDR3, as DNA: TGTGCCATCATGGCAGATTATGGCTACACCTTC.

This clone was seen just once. The chain carries TRBV6-6 and TRBJ1-1, with D unresolved. Deletions cut 6 bases from V and 0 bases from J, with 11 bases between. The CDR3 is made up of 14 amino acids. The germline gives CDR1 MNHNY, CDR2 SVGAGI (reference sequence). In DNA, the CDR3 is TGTGCCAGCAGATTGGGTAGAATGAACACTGAAGCTTTCTTT. This gives the protein CASRLGRMNTEAFF.